The 27 T cell receptor beta chains in this list originate from one sample, sequenced in a study of T cells after yellow fever vaccination. Using its own MiXCR run on the 5' RACE reads, TCRdb lists one record per CDR3 protein. The table records under 300,000 distinct CDR3 sequences, less than 8.5% of them present only once. Sample: CD4+ T cells sorted from PBMCs, taken 15 days after the yellow fever booster vaccination. The receptors were sampled from a man aged 25-45 years who received the YFV17D yellow fever vaccine.

Remarks on this clonotype: This clone may be a read error of a much larger clone one base away. V and J are TRBV19 and TRBJ2-5; 8 positions agree with TRBD2. Germline V lookup: CDR1 LNHDA, CDR2 SQIVND (reference sequence). The CDR3 is 15 residues long. Written as DNA, the CDR3 is TGTTCCAGTAGTACGGGGGGGTACTTCCAAGGAGCCCAGTACTTC. Amino acids: CSSSTGGYFQGAQYF.

There are many counts of this clonotype. The V gene is TRBV5-4, the J gene TRBJ1-1, with D maybe TRBD1 (6 bases). The CDR3 contains 12 residues. Germline CDR1 is SGHNT and CDR2 is YYREEE (reference sequence). Trimming removed 4 bases from V and 11 bases from J, with 15 bases in between. The CDR3 region has the DNA TGTGCCAGCAGCCTCCGGGGGCAGGCGGCTTTCTTT. Its translation: CASSLRGQAAFF.

This clonotype was seen more than once but under ten times. This chain connects TRBV7-2 to TRBJ2-5; no clear D gene. The CDR3 contains 14 residues. V was clipped by 1 base and J by 4 bases, with 10 bases between them. Per the germline V gene, CDR1 is SGHTA and CDR2 is FQGNSA. The DNA for the CDR3 is TGTGCCAGCAGCTTAGGTCGGGTCCGAGAGACCCAGTACTTC. Its protein is CASSLGRVRETQYF. The full variable domain, completed using reference TRBV7-2 and TRBJ2-5, is GAGVSQSPSNKVTEKGKDVELRCDPISGHTALYWYRQSLGQGLEFLIYFQGNSAPDKSGLPSDRFSAERTGGSVSTLTIQRTQQEDSAVYLCASSLGRVRETQYFGPGTRLLVL.

This clonotype came up many times. This chain links TRBV7-8 with TRBJ2-3; no clear D. V dropped 1 base and J dropped 0 bases, with 5 bases sitting between them. Germline assignment: CDR1 SGHVS and CDR2 FQNEAQ. This CDR3 contains 14 residues. CDR3 coding DNA: TGTGCCAGCAGCTTAGGTTGGAGCACAGATACGCAGTATTTT. This encodes CASSLGWSTDTQYF.

This clonotype was recorded at least ten times. This rearrangement joins TRBV5-1 to TRBJ2-7; 10 bases are a match to TRBD1. V lost 0 bases and J lost 7; bases outside the gene matches: 10. CDR3 length: 16 amino acids. Germline V gives CDR1 SGHRS, CDR2 YFSETQ. In nucleotides, the CDR3 is TGCGCCAGCAGCTTGGTAAGGGACAGGGGCCCGGGTGAGCAGTACTTC. This translates into CASSLVRDRGPGEQYF.

This clonotype was observed a handful of times. This sequence joins TRBV6-2 or TRBV6-3 and TRBJ2-6; D gene uncertain. The V and J ends lost 0 bases and 1 base respectively, with 4 bases between them. The V gene's germline CDR1 is MNHEY and CDR2 SVGEGT. The CDR3 is 15 amino acids. CDR3 in DNA: TGTGCCAGCAGTTACTCTTGGTCTGGGGCCAACGTCCTGACTTTC. Translation: CASSYSWSGANVLTF.

This chain links TRBV5-1 with TRBJ2-6; 9 nucleotides align to TRBD1. The germline V gene has CDR1 SGHRS and CDR2 YFSETQ. V trimming: 5 bases; J trimming: 1 base; junction bases outside the gene matches: 7. The CDR3 totals 17 residues. The CDR3 DNA is TGCGCCAGCAGTTCAGGACAGGGGAAGTCTGGGGCCAACGTCCTGACTTTC. Residues: CASSSGQGKSGANVLTF.

J is TRBJ2-3 and V is TRBV5-6; the D gene could be TRBD1 or TRBD2 (6 bases each). Trimming removed 0 bases from V and 8 bases from J, with 13 bases in between. The CDR3 length is 14 residues. Per the germline V gene, CDR1 is SGHDT and CDR2 is YYEEEE. For the CDR3, the DNA is TGTGCCAGCAGCTTGGTATATCGGGGGCGTACGCAGTATTTT. Residues: CASSLVYRGRTQYF. Supplemented by reference TRBV5-6 and TRBJ2-3, the full variable domain reads DAGVTQSPTHLIKTRGQQVTLRCSPKSGHDTVSWYQQALGQGPQFIFQYYEEEERQRGNFPDRFSGHQFPNYSSELNVNALLLGDSALYLCASSLVYRGRTQYFGPGTRLTVL.

This clonotype was seen a few times. V gene TRBV6-2 or TRBV6-3 combines with J gene TRBJ2-2; no clear D gene. The CDR3 totals 11 residues. Trimming took off 7 bases at V and 3 bases at J, with 3 bases between the two ends. The germline gives CDR1 MNHEY, CDR2 SVGEGT. For the CDR3, the DNA is TGTGCCAGCACCCACACCGGGGAGCTGTTTTTT. Residues: CASTHTGELFF.

This clonotype was seen only a few times. The CDR3 sequence: CASRDGNTIYF. The DNA for the CDR3 is TGTGCCAGCAGAGACGGAAACACCATATATTTT. The chain uses TRBV6-5 and TRBJ1-3; D not certain. Germline V CDR1 and CDR2: MNHEY, SVGAGI. Trimming left V 6 bases short and J 4 bases short, with 4 bases between. The CDR3 is 11 residues long.

As concerns this clonotype: Given a much more abundant clone one base away, this may be a read error. The chain combines TRBV9 with TRBJ2-5, with D hard to call. The germline gives CDR1 SGDLS, CDR2 YYNGEE. With 0 bases removed from V and 1 base from J, the gap between germline ends came to 7 bases. The CDR3 is 14 residues long. The CDR3 DNA is TGTGCCAGCAGCGTAGGTAACAGCCAAGAGACCCAGTACTTC. Encoded protein: CASSVGNSQETQYF.

With respect to this clonotype: Given a much more abundant clone one base away, this may be a read error. The gene calls are TRBV14 and TRBJ2-3, with D tentatively TRBD1 (5 bases). V dropped 2 bases and J dropped 11 bases, with 20 bases sitting between them. This CDR3 has 15 amino acids. The germline V gene encodes CDR1 SGHDN and CDR2 FVKESK. The CDR3 loop reads CASSQPGPGHARQYF. DNA of the CDR3: TGTGCCAGCAGCCAACCCGGACCCGGACACGCAAGGCAGTATTTT.

This clonotype was found many times. This rearrangement joins TRBV12-3 or TRBV12-4 to TRBJ2-1, with a possible D match to TRBD2 (6 bases). This CDR3 has 13 amino acids. Trimming pared 3 bases from V and 3 bases from J, leaving 6 bases between. The chain's CDR3 is CASSFSGYNEQFF. CDR3 DNA sequence: TGTGCCAGCAGTTTTAGCGGCTACAATGAGCAGTTCTTC.

This clonotype was seen many times. V gene TRBV20-1 combines with J gene TRBJ2-7; D call uncertain. There are 11 residues in the CDR3. CDR1 is DFQATT, CDR2 SNEGSKA, per germline (reference sequence). V lost 3 bases and J 1 base, leaving 4 bases between the germline ends. The chain's CDR3 is CSASLSYEQYF. Here the CDR3 DNA reads TGCAGTGCTAGTTTGTCCTACGAGCAGTACTTC.

This clonotype was counted only a few times. The gene calls are TRBV18 and TRBJ1-2, with D perhaps TRBD1 (5 bases). CDR3 length: 16 amino acids. From germline, CDR1 is KGHSH and CDR2 LQKENI. V lost 4 bases and J lost 2, with 17 bases in between. Here the CDR3 DNA reads TGTGCCAGCTCACAAATGGGACCCAGAACGAACTATGGCTACACCTTC. Its translation is CASSQMGPRTNYGYTF. Variable domain in full (rest from reference TRBV18 and TRBJ1-2): NAGVMQNPRHLVRRRGQEARLRCSPMKGHSHVYWYRQLPEEGLKFMVYLQKENIIDESGMPKERFSAEFPKEGPSILRIQQVVRGDSAAYFCASSQMGPRTNYGYTFGSGTRLTVV.

This clonotype was seen only a few times. V is TRBV5-1 and J is TRBJ2-7; no clear D gene. Trimming left V 0 bases short and J 7 bases short, with 5 bases between. The CDR3 sequence is 11 residues long. Germline lookup yields CDR1 SGHRS and CDR2 YFSETQ. CDR3 nucleotide sequence: TGCGCCAGCAGCTTGGATACAGAGCAGTACTTC. It specifies CASSLDTEQYF.

The chain has TRBV7-9 and TRBJ1-2, with D unresolved. The CDR3 is 11 amino acids. Trimming shortened V by 5 bases and J by 10 bases, and 11 bases separated the two germline ends. The germline CDR1 and CDR2 sequences are SEHNR and FQNEAQ (reference sequence). Here the CDR3 reads CASSRHFPYTF. The CDR3 DNA follows: TGTGCCAGCAGCCGACATTTCCCCTACACCTTC.

Only a few counts were recorded for this clonotype. The rearrangement uses TRBV20-1 and TRBJ1-6, with TRBD1 as a possible D gene (5 bases). The CDR3 runs to 14 residues. V shed 6 bases and J shed 4 bases, with 13 bases lying between them. Per the germline V gene, CDR1 is DFQATT and CDR2 is SNEGSKA (reference sequence). The CDR3 DNA follows: TGCAGTGCCCGGGGACGGACTTATAATTCACCCCTCCACTTT. This encodes CSARGRTYNSPLHF.

This clonotype was found a few times. V and J are TRBV7-2 and TRBJ2-3, with a tentative D call TRBD1 (6 bases). The germline V gene encodes CDR1 SGHTA and CDR2 FQGNSA. Trimming took off 5 bases at V and 2 bases at J, with 11 bases between the two ends. This CDR3 contains 14 residues. CDR3 bases: TGTGCCAGCAGCCCGAACAGGGACACAGATACGCAGTATTTT. This gives the protein CASSPNRDTDTQYF.

There are many counts of this clonotype. This chain joins TRBV4-2 and TRBJ2-3; D not certain. Per the germline V gene, CDR1 is LGHNA and CDR2 is YNFKEQ. V was shortened by 0 bases and J by 6 bases, with 7 bases between the two germline ends. CDR3 size: 13 residues. CDR3 loop: CASSQEIWDTQYF. CDR3 coding DNA: TGTGCCAGCAGCCAAGAAATATGGGATACGCAGTATTTT.

The sample holds many counts of this clonotype. The rearrangement links TRBV18 to TRBJ2-7; D gene ambiguous. There are 13 residues in the CDR3. Per germline, CDR1 KGHSH and CDR2 LQKENI. Trimming shortened V by 3 bases and J by 5 bases, and 11 bases separated the two germline ends. CDR3 protein: CASSPQSRNEQYF. CDR3 nucleotides: TGTGCCAGCTCACCGCAATCCAGAAACGAGCAGTACTTC. Full variable domain (missing parts from reference TRBV18 and TRBJ2-7): NAGVMQNPRHLVRRRGQEARLRCSPMKGHSHVYWYRQLPEEGLKFMVYLQKENIIDESGMPKERFSAEFPKEGPSILRIQQVVRGDSAAYFCASSPQSRNEQYFGPGTRLTVT.

This clonotype was counted many times. V gene TRBV12-3 or TRBV12-4 combines with J gene TRBJ2-2, with TRBD1 identical over 8 bases. Germline trimming cut 1 base from V and 8 bases from J; bases unmatched to any gene: 12. This CDR3 is 17 amino acids long. The CDR3, as DNA: TGTGCCAGCAGTTTAGACTCTTGGACAGGGAGGATTGGGGAGCTGTTTTTT. As protein: CASSLDSWTGRIGELFF.

This clonotype was detected a few times. The V gene is TRBV7-9, the J gene TRBJ2-3; 7 nucleotides align to TRBD2. In germline, CDR1 is SEHNR, CDR2 FQNEAQ (reference sequence). The CDR3 is 15 amino acids. The V gene end was trimmed by 5 bases and the J gene end by 0 bases; junction bases not matched to a gene: 5. CDR3: CASSEQTSSTDTQYF. The DNA of the CDR3 is TGTGCCAGCAGCGAACAGACTAGCAGCACAGATACGCAGTATTTT.

The chain has TRBV5-1 and TRBJ2-1; weak D call: TRBD2 (5 bases). Trimming left V 0 bases short and J 11 bases short, with 18 bases between. In germline, CDR1 is SGHRS, CDR2 YFSETQ. This CDR3 has 15 residues. The CDR3 spells CASSLGLAAQDKQFF. The CDR3 coding sequence is TGCGCCAGCAGCTTGGGCCTAGCAGCTCAAGATAAGCAGTTCTTC.

This clonotype was seen a few times. The chain couples TRBV20-1 to TRBJ1-5; D may be TRBD1 (5 bases). The ends were cut back, 5 bases at V and 0 bases at J, with 8 bases in the middle. Germline CDR1 DFQATT, CDR2 SNEGSKA (reference sequence). This CDR3 is built from 13 residues. DNA of the CDR3: TGCAGTGCTCTAGGGGATAGCAATCAGCCCCAGCATTTT. It encodes CSALGDSNQPQHF.

This clonotype was recorded a few times. The rearrangement uses TRBV15 and TRBJ2-2; D gene ambiguous. The germline gives CDR1 LNHNV, CDR2 YYDKDF (reference sequence). The CDR3 is made up of 11 amino acids. The ends were cut back, 4 bases at V and 5 bases at J, with 2 bases in the middle. CDR3 DNA: TGTGCCACCAGCAAGACCGGGGAGCTGTTTTTT. It yields the protein CATSKTGELFF.

The CDR3 bases are TGTGCCAGTACCCCGGGACTAGCGGGATCGGATACGCAGTATTTT. Translation: CASTPGLAGSDTQYF. The rearrangement uses TRBV19 and TRBJ2-3, with 13 bases that match TRBD2. Losses at the gene ends were 7 bases for V and 6 bases for J; bases not matched to a gene: 7. The V gene's germline CDR1 is LNHDA and CDR2 SQIVND (reference sequence). CDR3 size: 15 residues. Looking up the rest from reference TRBV19 and TRBJ2-3 gives the full variable domain: DGGITQSPKYLFRKEGQNVTLSCEQNLNHDAMYWYRQDPGQGLRLIYYSQIVNDFQKGDIAEGYSVSREKKESFPLTVTSAQKNPTAFYLCASTPGLAGSDTQYFGPGTRLTVL.